This T cell receptor (beta chain) comes out of a study of blood T cell repertoires in COVID-19. Study summary: The United States, Italy and Spain provided the acute and convalescent COVID-19 samples. Sources were T cells, B-cell-depleted T cells, or PBMCs; the material itself was cDNA or gDNA.

V was cut by 6 bases and J by 6 bases, with 15 bases left in between. Germline CDR1 reads SGHRS; CDR2 reads YFSETQ. The CDR3 is made up of 14 amino acids. Original processing notes: Reference gene primer amplification yielded estimated nucleated cell counts. The table came from immunoSEQ multiplex PCR; TCRdb's copy has only in-frame clones and leaves some out. The V and J calls and clone size are taken from that table; D and trimming were inferred from the DNA. The profile covers about 150,000 clones, with around 87% appearing a single time and 2% to 2.5% taken by the ten largest. This clone was observed a single time.

V usage is TRBV5-1 and J usage is TRBJ2-2, with D tentatively TRBD1 (8 bases). Sequenced material: peripheral blood. This sequence originates from a man over 45 with active COVID-19. The CDR3 coding sequence is TGCGCCAGCACCGACAGGGGAGGGCCCGGGGAGCTGTTTTTT. This codes for CASTDRGGPGELFF. The whole variable domain, filled in from reference TRBV5-1 and TRBJ2-2, reads KAGVTQTPRYLIKTRGQQVTLSCSPISGHRSVSWYQQTPGQGLQFLFEYFSETQRNKGNFPGRFSGRQFSNSRSEMNVSTLELGDSALYLCASTDRGGPGELFFGEGSRLTVL.